This is a list of T cell receptor beta chains from one sample in a study of T cell responses to AZD1222 COVID-19 vaccine. Assay: immunoSEQ multiplex PCR; the TCRdb copy retains only in-frame clones and omits some. This sample has roughly 49,000 clones, with roughly 80% found just once. This specimen consisted of peripheral blood, obtained on day 0 of AZD1222 vaccination. The receptors derive from an adult in good health. CDR3s include the opening cysteine and the closing phenylalanine or tryptophan. Size is omitted from some rows. Given values are once, few, many or a class for expanded clones.

j_call: TRBJ1-1; v_call: TRBV30; clone_size: .; cdr3_length: 13; cdr3_aa: CAWSVQPNTEAFF
j_call: TRBJ2-1; v_call: TRBV5-4; clone_size: .; cdr3_length: 15; cdr3_aa: CASSLGLAAYNEQFF
j_call: TRBJ1-1; v_call: TRBV19; clone_size: .; cdr3_length: 13; cdr3_aa: CASRGQGANEAFF
j_call: TRBJ2-7; v_call: TRBV6-5; clone_size: .; cdr3_length: 15; cdr3_aa: CASSYTGQGASEQYF
j_call: TRBJ2-5; v_call: TRBV18; clone_size: .; cdr3_length: 15; cdr3_aa: CASSIKTGVVETQYF
j_call: TRBJ2-7; v_call: TRBV5-1; clone_size: once; cdr3_length: 15; cdr3_aa: CASSLDRTTVDEQYF
j_call: TRBJ1-1; v_call: TRBV10-1; clone_size: .; cdr3_length: 12; cdr3_aa: CASRGSGAEAFF
j_call: TRBJ2-1; v_call: TRBV5-6; clone_size: .; cdr3_length: 16; cdr3_aa: CASSLAGTGGMNEQFF
j_call: TRBJ1-4; v_call: TRBV10-3; clone_size: .; cdr3_length: 14; cdr3_aa: CAISDPLPNEKLFF
j_call: TRBJ2-3; v_call: TRBV19; clone_size: once; cdr3_length: 15; cdr3_aa: CAVGQRGGRGDTQYF
j_call: TRBJ2-1; v_call: TRBV19; clone_size: few; cdr3_length: 14; cdr3_aa: CASSIPPEYNEQFF
j_call: TRBJ2-7; v_call: TRBV28; clone_size: .; cdr3_length: 14; cdr3_aa: CASSPPGQHYEQYF